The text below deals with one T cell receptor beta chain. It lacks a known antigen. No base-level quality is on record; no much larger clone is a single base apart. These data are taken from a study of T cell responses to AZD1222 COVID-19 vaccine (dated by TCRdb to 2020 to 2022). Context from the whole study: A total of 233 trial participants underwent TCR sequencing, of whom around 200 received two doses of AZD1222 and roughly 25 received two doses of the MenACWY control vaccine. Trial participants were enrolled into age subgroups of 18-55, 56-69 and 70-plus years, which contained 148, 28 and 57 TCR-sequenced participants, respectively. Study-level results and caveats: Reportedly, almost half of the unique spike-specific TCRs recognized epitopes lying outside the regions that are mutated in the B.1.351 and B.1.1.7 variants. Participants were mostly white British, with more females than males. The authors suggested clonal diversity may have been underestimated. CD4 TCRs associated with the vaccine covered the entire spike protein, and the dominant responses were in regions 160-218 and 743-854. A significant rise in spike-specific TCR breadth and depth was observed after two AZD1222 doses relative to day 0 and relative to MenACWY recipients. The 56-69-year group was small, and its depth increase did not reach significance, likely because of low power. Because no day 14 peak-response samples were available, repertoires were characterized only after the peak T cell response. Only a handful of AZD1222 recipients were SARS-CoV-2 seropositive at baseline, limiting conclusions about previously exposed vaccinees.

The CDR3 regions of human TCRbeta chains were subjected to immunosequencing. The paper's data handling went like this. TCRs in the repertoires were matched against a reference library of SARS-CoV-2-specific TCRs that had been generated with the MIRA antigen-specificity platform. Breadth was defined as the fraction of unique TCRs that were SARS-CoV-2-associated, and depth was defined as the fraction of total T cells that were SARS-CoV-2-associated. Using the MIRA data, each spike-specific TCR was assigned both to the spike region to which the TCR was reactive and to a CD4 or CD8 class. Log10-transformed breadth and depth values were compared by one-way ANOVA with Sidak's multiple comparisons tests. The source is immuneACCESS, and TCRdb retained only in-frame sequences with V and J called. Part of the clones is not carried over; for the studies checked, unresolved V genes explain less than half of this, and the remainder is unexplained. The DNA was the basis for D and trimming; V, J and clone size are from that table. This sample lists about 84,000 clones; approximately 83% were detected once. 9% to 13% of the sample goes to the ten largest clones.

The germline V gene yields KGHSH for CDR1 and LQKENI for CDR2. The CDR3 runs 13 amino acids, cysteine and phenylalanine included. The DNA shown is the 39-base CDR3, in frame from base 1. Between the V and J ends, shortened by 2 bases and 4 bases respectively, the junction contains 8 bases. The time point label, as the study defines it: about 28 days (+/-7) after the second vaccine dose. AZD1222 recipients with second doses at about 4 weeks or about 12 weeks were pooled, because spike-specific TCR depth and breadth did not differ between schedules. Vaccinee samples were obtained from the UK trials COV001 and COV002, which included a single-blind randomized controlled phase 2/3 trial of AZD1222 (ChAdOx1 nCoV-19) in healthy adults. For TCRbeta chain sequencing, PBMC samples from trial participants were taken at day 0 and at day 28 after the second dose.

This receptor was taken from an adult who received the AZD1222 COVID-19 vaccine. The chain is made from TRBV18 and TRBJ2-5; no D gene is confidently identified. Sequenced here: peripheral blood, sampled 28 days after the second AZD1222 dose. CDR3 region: CASSPSAVETQYF. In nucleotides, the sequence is TGTGCCAGCTCACCATCTGCTGTAGAGACCCAGTACTTC. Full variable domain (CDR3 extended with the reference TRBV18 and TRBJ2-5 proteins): NAGVMQNPRHLVRRRGQEARLRCSPMKGHSHVYWYRQLPEEGLKFMVYLQKENIIDESGMPKERFSAEFPKEGPSILRIQQVVRGDSAAYFCASSPSAVETQYFGPGTRLLVL.